This record covers a single T cell receptor beta chain. Its antigen target is currently unknown. No clone much larger than this one lies a single base away; base qualities are absent. The data originate from a study of OX40 agonist ivuxolimab in advanced cancers. Looking at the study overall: Ivuxolimab was an agonistic, fully human IgG2 monoclonal antibody directed against OX40 (CD134), a costimulatory receptor. Intravenous ivuxolimab was administered to patients every 2 weeks at six dose levels: 0.01, 0.1, 0.3, 1.5, 3 and 10 mg/kg. Of the approximately 50 dose-escalation patients, hepatocellular carcinoma was present in approximately 20, melanoma in around 15, renal cell carcinoma in 9 and head and neck cancer in 9. In the dose-escalation cohort, 75% to 85% of patients were male, and the mean age was roughly 56 years with a range of roughly 23 to 79. Prior anti-PD-1, anti-PD-L1 or anti-CTLA-4 therapy was permitted, and checkpoint inhibitors had been received by less than 45% of dose-escalation patients. Partial responses occurred in three dose-escalation patients: two with cutaneous melanoma and one with hepatocellular carcinoma. Peripheral TCRbeta sequencing aimed to test whether ivuxolimab altered TCR sequence diversity and caused clonal T-cell expansion. The paper reports the monotherapy dose-escalation portion (N of about 56 patients) of the phase I ivuxolimab trial. Findings and caveats that apply to the study as a whole: After ivuxolimab, expanded clones were on average more numerous among CD8+ T cells than among CD4+ T cells. Low levels of normalized T-cell clonal expansion were also seen in some patients who did not respond. The antigen specificity of the clonally expanded peripheral T cells was not determined. At doses of 0.1 to 3.0 mg/kg, clonal expansion of both CD4+ and CD8+ T cells in blood was seen between baseline and week 6. In the 0.1-3.0 mg/kg groups, partial responders were among the patients with the lowest normalized peripheral clonal expansion, particularly in CD8+ T cells.

Genomic DNA was isolated from the sorted cells so that the TCRbeta CDR3 region could be sequenced. TCRbeta CDR3 regions were sequenced using the immunoSEQ Assay. TCRdb mirrors the immuneACCESS table, restricted to in-frame sequences. Some clones are absent from its copies; in checked studies, under half trace to an unresolved V gene, and the reason for the others is unknown. The sample profile shows 71,000 or so clones; 86% of them were found once. The biggest ten clones account for 1.1% of the sample. The trial excluded patients who had a history of autoimmune disease or were on systemic immunosuppression. Peripheral blood for TCR sequencing was collected from all dose cohorts at baseline, on cycle 4 day 1, and on cycle 7 day 1. Samples came from an open-label, multicenter, first-in-human phase I dose-escalation trial of ivuxolimab. Adults with locally advanced or metastatic melanoma, renal cell, hepatocellular, or head and neck squamous cell carcinoma were enrolled in the trial. Before TCR sequencing, CD4+ and CD8+ T cells were separately sorted from peripheral blood.

Trimming takes 6 bases off V and 6 bases off J; junction bases not matched to a gene: 12. The germline V gene provides CDR1 SQVTM and CDR2 ANQGSEA. The cysteine opens and the phenylalanine closes a CDR3 of 15 amino acids. Only the CDR3 DNA stays, 45 bases, in frame from base 1. The TCR originated in an adult with an advanced solid tumor such as melanoma, head and neck, liver or kidney cancer. Sequences were derived from CD4+ or CD8+ T cells sorted from blood, sampled in a trial of the OX40 agonist ivuxolimab. The sequence is built from TRBV29-1 and TRBJ2-1, and 9 junctional nucleotides match TRBD1. The DNA is TGCAGCGTGACCTCCGGGACAGGGTGGGGCAATGAGCAGTTCTTC. Its protein reads: CSVTSGTGWGNEQFF.